This T cell receptor (beta chain) was recorded in a study of vaccination effects on CD4 cells after COVID-19. Germline V gene sequence: CDR1 MDHEN, CDR2 SYDVKM. CDR3 length: 17 residues. After removal of 3 bases from V and 2 bases from J, the junction contained 10 bases not matched to a gene. General study findings and limits: The authors studied few convalescent patients and collected no early post-infection timepoints. The study found marked clonal contraction of infection- and vaccine-induced clones late after vaccination.

Repertoires were generated with immunoSEQ multiplex PCR, while TCRdb's copy carries only in-frame clones and drops some. The repertoire has more than 30,000 clones, roughly two thirds of them found once; the top ten carry 28%. Ahead of sequencing, the ViraFEST assay grew antigen-specific CD4+ T cells using viral peptide pools. Investigators separated out CD4+ T cells once approximately 10 days of culture had passed. Vaccinated participants had no history of SARS-CoV-2 infection and tested negative for nucleocapsid antibodies. The researchers cultured 1.5 million to 2 million PBMC per well with 8 to 10 IU/ml IL-2 and roughly 9.4 ug/ml peptides. This clone was observed a single time. The antigen remains unidentified.

This TCR was sampled from a human donor who received a COVID-19 vaccine. The source material was CD4+ T cells from PBMCs cultured with HCoV-229E spike peptides, sampled before COVID-19 vaccination. The gene calls are TRBV28 and TRBJ1-2; 9 bases match TRBD1. In DNA form, the CDR3 reads TGTGCCAGCAGTTTCTCCGGGACAGGGATTAAAAACTATGGCTACACCTTC. Translated: CASSFSGTGIKNYGYTF.